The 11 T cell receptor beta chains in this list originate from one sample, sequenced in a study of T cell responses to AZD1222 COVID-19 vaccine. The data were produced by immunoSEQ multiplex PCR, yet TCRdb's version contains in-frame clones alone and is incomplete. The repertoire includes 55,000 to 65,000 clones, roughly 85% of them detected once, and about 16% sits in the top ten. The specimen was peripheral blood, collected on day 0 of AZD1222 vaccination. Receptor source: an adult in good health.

DNA of the CDR3: TGCGCCAGCAGCATTGTGACAGATACGCAGTATTTT. The encoded protein is CASSIVTDTQYF. The chain has TRBV5-1 and TRBJ2-3, with D unresolved. The CDR3 is 12 residues long. Trimming pared 4 bases from V and 3 bases from J, leaving 6 bases between. The germline gives CDR1 SGHRS, CDR2 YFSETQ.

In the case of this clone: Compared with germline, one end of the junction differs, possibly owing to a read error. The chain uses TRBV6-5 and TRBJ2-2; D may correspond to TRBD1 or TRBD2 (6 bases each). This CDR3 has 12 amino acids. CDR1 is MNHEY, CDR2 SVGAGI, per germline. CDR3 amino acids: CASISGAGGLFF. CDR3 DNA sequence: TGTGCCAGCATTTCAGGGGCCGGGGGGCTGTTTTTT.

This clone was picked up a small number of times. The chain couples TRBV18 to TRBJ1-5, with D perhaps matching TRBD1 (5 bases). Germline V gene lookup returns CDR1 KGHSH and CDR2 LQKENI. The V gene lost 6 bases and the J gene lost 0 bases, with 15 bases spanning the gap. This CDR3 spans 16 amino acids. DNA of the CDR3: TGTGCCAGCTCGCTTTCAGGGTATTATAGCAATCAGCCCCAGCATTTT. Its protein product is CASSLSGYYSNQPQHF.

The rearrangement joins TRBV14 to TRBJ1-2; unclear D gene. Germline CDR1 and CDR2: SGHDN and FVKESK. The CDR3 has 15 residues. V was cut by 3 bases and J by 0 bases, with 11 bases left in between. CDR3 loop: CASSHVRTPNYGYTF. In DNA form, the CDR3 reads TGTGCCAGCAGCCACGTCAGGACCCCTAACTATGGCTACACCTTC.

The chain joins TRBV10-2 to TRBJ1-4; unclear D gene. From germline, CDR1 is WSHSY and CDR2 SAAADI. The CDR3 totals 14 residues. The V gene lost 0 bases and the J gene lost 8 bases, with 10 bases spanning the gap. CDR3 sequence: CASSESRRGEKLFF. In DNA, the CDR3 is TGCGCCAGCAGTGAGTCGCGGCGAGGGGAAAAACTGTTTTTT.

In DNA form, the CDR3 reads TGTGCCAGCAGCCAAGGTGCGAACACTGAAGCTTTCTTT. Translation gives CASSQGANTEAFF. The rearrangement uses TRBV4-2 and TRBJ1-1; D is unresolved. The CDR3 is 13 amino acids. CDR1 is LGHNA, CDR2 YNFKEQ, per germline. With 1 base removed from V and 1 base from J, the gap between germline ends came to 4 bases.

CDR3 nucleotides: TGTGCCAGCAGATTACAGGGTTTTGGCTACACCTTC. Amino acid sequence: CASRLQGFGYTF. V is TRBV6-5 and J is TRBJ1-2, with D tentatively TRBD1 (6 bases). The CDR3 has 12 amino acids. Germline assignment: CDR1 MNHEY and CDR2 SVGAGI. V was shortened by 6 bases and J by 7 bases, with 12 bases between the two germline ends.

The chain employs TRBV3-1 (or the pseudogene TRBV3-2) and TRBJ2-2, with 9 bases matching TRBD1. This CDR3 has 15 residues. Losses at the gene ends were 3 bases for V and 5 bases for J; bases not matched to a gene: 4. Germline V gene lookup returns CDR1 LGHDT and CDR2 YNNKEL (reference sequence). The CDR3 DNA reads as TGTGCCAGCAGCCAGGGACAGGGCTTAACCGGGGAGCTGTTTTTT. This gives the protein CASSQGQGLTGELFF.

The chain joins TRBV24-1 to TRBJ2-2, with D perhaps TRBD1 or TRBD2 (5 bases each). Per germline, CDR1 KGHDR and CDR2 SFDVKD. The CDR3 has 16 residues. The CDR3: CPPSAPGTGTTGELFF. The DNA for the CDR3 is TGTCCCCCCAGTGCCCCCGGGACCGGGACGACCGGGGAGCTGTTTTTT.

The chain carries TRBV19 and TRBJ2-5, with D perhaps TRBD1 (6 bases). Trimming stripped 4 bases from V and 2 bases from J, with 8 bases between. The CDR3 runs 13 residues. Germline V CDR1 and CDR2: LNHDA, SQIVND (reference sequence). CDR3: CASSNGQQETQYF. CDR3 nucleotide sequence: TGTGCCAGTAGTAATGGACAGCAAGAGACCCAGTACTTC.

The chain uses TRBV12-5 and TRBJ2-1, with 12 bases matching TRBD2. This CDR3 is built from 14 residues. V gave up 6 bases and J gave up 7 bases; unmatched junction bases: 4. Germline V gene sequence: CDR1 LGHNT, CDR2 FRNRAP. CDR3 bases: TGTGCTAGTGGGACTAGCGGGGGTTCAAATGAGCAGTTCTTC. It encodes CASGTSGGSNEQFF.